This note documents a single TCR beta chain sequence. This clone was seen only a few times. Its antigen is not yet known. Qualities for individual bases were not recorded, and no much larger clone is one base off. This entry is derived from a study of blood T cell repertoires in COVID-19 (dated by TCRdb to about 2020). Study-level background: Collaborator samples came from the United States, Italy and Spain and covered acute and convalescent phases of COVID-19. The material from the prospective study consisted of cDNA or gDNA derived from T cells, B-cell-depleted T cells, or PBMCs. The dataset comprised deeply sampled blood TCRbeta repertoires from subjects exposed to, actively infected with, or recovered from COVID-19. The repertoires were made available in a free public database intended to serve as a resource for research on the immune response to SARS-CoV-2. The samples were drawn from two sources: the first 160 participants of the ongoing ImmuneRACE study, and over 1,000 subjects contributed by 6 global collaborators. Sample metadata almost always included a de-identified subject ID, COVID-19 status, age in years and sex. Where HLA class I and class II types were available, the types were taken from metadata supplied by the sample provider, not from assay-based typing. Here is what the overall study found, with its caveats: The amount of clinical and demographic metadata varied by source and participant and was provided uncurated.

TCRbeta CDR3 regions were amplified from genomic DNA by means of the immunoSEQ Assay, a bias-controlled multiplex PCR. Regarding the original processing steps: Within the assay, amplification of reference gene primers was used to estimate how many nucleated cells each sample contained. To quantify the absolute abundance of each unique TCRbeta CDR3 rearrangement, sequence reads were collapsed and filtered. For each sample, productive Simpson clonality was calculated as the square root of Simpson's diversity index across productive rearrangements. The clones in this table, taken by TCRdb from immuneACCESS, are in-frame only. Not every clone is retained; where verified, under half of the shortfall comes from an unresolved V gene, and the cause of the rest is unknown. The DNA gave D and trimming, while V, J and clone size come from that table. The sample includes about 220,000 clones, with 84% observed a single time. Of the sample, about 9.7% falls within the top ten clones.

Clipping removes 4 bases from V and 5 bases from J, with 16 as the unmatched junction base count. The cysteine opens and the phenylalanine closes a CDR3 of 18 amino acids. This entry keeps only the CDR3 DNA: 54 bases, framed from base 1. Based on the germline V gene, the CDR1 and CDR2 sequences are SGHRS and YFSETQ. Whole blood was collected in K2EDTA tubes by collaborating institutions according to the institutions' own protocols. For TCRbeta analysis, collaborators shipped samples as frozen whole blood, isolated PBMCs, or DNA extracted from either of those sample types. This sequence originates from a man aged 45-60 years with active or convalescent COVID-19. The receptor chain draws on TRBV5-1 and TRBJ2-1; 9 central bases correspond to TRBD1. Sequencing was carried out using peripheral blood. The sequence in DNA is TGCGCCAGCAGCCAAATACAGGGGGCCGGACGGTTAAACAATGAGCAGTTCTTC. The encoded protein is CASSQIQGAGRLNNEQFF.